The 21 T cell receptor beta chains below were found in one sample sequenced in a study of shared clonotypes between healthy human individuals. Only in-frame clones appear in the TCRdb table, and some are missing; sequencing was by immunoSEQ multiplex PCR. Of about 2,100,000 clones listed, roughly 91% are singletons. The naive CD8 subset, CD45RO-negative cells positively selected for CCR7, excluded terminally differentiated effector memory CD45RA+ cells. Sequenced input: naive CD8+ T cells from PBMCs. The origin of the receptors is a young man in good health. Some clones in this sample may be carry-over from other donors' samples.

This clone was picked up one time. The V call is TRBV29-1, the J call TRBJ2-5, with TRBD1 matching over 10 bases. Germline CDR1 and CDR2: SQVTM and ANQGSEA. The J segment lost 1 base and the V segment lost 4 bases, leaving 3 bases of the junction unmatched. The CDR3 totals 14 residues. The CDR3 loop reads CSVGDRGFQETQYF. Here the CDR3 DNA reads TGCAGCGTTGGGGACAGGGGATTCCAAGAGACCCAGTACTTC.

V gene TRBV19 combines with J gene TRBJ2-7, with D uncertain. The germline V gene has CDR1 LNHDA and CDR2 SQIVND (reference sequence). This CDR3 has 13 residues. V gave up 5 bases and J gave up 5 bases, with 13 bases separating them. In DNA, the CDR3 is TGTGCCAGTAGTTTCCGGACCCGGGACGAGCAGTACTTC. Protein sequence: CASSFRTRDEQYF.

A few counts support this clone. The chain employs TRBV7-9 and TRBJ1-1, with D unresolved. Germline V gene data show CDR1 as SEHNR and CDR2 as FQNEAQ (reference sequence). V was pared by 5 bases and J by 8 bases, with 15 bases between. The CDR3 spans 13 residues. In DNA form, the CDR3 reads TGTGCCAGCAGCCCCACGCGACACTTCGAAGCTTTCTTT. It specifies CASSPTRHFEAFF.

CDR3 bases: TGTGCCAGCAGCTTGATCGCACTACAAGAGACCCAGTACTTC. Translation gives CASSLIALQETQYF. This rearrangement joins TRBV5-5 to TRBJ2-5; D not resolved. This CDR3 spans 14 amino acids. Germline assignment: CDR1 SGHKS and CDR2 YYEKEE (reference sequence). The V end was cut by 1 base, the J end by 2 bases, with 9 bases between.

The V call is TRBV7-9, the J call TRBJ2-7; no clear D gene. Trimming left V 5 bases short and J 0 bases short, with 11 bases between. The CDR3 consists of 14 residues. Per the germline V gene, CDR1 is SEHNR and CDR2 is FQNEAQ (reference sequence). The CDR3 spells CASSPDGNSYEQYF. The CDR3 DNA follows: TGTGCCAGCAGCCCCGATGGAAACTCCTACGAGCAGTACTTC. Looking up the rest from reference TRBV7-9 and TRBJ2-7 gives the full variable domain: DTGVSQNPRHKITKRGQNVTFRCDPISEHNRLYWYRQTLGQGPEFLTYFQNEAQLEKSRLLSDRFSAERPKGSFSTLEIQRTEQGDSAMYLCASSPDGNSYEQYFGPGTRLTVT.

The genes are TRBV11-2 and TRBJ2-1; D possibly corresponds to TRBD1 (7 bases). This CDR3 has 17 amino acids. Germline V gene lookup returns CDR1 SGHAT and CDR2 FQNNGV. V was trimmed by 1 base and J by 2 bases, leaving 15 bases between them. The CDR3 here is CASSLAGQGGTYNEQFF. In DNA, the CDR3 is TGTGCCAGCAGCTTAGCGGGCCAGGGGGGAACCTACAATGAGCAGTTCTTC.

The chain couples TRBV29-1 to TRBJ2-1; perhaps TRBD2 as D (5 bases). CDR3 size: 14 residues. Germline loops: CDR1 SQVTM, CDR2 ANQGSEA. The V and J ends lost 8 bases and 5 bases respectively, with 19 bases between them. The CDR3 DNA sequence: TGCAGCTCCAGAGAGGGCTTACGCAACAATGAGCAGTTCTTC. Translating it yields CSSREGLRNNEQFF.

CDR3 loop: CASSLAVGPGVGAFF. CDR3 coding DNA: TGTGCCAGCAGCTTAGCCGTCGGTCCGGGGGTAGGAGCTTTCTTT. The rearrangement links TRBV7-8 to TRBJ1-1; weak D call: TRBD1 (5 bases). V gave up 0 bases and J gave up 10 bases, with 18 bases separating them. CDR1 and CDR2 from the germline V gene are SGHVS and FQNEAQ. The CDR3 has 15 amino acids.

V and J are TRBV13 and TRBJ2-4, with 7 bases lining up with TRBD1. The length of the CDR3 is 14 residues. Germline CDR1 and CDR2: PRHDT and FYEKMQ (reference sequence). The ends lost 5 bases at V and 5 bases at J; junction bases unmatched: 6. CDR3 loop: CASSPSGQQNIQYF. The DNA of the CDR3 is TGTGCCAGCAGCCCCTCGGGACAGCAAAACATTCAGTACTTC.

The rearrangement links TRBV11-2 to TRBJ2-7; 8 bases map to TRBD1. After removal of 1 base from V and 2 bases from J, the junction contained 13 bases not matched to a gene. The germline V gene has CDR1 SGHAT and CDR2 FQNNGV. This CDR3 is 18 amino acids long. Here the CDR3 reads CASSLAPRQGRWAYEQYF. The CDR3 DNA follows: TGTGCCAGCAGCTTAGCCCCCAGACAGGGGCGGTGGGCCTACGAGCAGTACTTC.

Here the CDR3 reads CAGQAPQHF. The CDR3 DNA sequence: TGTGCCGGGCAGGCGCCCCAGCATTTT. This chain uses TRBV30 with TRBJ1-5; no clear D. The CDR3 covers 9 residues. Trimming took 8 bases from V and 9 from J, leaving 8 bases between them. Germline V lookup: CDR1 GTSNPN, CDR2 SVGIG (reference sequence).

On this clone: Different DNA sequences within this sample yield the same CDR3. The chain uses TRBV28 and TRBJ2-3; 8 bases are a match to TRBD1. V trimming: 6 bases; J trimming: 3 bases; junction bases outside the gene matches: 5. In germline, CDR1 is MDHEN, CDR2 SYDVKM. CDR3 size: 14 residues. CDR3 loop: CASSLTGDTDTQYF. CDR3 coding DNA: TGTGCCAGCAGCCTGACAGGGGATACAGATACGCAGTATTTT.

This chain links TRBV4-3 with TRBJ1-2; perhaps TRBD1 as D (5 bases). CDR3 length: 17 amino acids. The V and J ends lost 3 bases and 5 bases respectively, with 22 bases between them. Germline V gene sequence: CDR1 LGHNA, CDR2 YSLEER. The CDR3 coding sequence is TGCGCCAGCAGCCAGGAAACTGTCGGGACCGAACTTTATGGCTACACCTTC. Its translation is CASSQETVGTELYGYTF.

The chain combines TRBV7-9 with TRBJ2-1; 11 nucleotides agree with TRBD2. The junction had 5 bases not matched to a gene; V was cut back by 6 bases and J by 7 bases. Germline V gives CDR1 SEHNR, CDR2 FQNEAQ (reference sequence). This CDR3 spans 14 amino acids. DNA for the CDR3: TGTGCCAGCAGTCTCTCTAGCGGGAGGAATGAGCAGTTCTTC. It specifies CASSLSSGRNEQFF.

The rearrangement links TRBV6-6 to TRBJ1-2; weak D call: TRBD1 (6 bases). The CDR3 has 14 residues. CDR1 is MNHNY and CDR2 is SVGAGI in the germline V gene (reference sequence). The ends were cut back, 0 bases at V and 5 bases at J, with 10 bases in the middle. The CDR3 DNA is TGTGCCAGCAGTTACTCGTGGGGGCAGTATGGCTACACCTTC. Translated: CASSYSWGQYGYTF.

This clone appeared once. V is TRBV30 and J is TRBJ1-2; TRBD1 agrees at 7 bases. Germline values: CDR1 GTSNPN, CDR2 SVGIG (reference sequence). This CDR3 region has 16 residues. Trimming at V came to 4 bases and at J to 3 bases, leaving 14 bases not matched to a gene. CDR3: CAWNLIGQGEYYGYTF. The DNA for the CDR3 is TGTGCCTGGAACCTAATTGGCCAGGGGGAATACTATGGCTACACCTTC.

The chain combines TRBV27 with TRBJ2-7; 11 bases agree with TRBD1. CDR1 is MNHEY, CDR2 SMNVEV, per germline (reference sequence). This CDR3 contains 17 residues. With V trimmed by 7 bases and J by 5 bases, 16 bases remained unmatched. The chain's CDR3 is CASTLISGQGAGHEQYF. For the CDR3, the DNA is TGTGCCAGCACCCTAATCAGCGGACAGGGGGCTGGTCACGAGCAGTACTTC.

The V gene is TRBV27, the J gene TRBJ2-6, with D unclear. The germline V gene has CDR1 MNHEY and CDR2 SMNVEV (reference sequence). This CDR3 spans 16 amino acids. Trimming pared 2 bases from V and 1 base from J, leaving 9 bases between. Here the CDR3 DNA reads TGTGCCAGCAGTTTAGTTCCGATATCTGGGGCCAACGTCCTGACTTTC. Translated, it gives CASSLVPISGANVLTF.

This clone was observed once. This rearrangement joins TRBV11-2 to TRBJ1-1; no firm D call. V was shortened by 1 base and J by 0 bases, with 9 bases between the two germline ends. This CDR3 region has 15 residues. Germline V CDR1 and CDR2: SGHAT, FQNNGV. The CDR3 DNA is TGTGCCAGCAGCTTAGTTATGAGATTGAACACTGAAGCTTTCTTT. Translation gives CASSLVMRLNTEAFF. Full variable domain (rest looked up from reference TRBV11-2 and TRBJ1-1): EAGVAQSPRYKIIEKRQSVAFWCNPISGHATLYWYQQILGQGPKLLIQFQNNGVVDDSQLPKDRFSAERLKGVDSTLKIQPAKLEDSAVYLCASSLVMRLNTEAFFGQGTRLTVV.

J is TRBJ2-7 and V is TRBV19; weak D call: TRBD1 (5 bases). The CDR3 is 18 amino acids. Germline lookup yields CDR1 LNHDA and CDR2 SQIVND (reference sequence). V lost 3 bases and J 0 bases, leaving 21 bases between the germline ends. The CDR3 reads CASSILDTNQKNSYEQYF. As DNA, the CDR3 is TGTGCCAGTAGTATCCTGGACACAAACCAAAAGAACTCCTACGAGCAGTACTTC.

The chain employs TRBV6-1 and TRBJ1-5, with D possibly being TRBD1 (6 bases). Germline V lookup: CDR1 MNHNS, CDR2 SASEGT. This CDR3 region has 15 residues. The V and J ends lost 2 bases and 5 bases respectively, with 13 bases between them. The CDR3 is CASSEFWGQYQPQHF. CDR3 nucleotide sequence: TGTGCCAGCAGTGAATTCTGGGGGCAATATCAGCCCCAGCATTTT.